One sample yielded the 25 T cell receptor beta chains listed below, sequenced in a study of blood T cell repertoires in COVID-19. Profiled with immunoSEQ multiplex PCR; TCRdb holds only in-frame clones, not every one. The profile shows approximately 180,000 clones, roughly 77% of them singletons. Sequenced: PBMCs or T cells enriched from blood (not recorded which). Every receptor here comes from a woman in her fifties or sixties with acute COVID-19.

The chain combines TRBV28 with TRBJ1-3; D not resolved. Trimming cost V 7 bases and J 4 bases, with 14 bases left between them. This CDR3 contains 14 residues. Germline V gives CDR1 MDHEN, CDR2 SYDVKM. CDR3 amino acids: CASIGVGRGNTIYF. CDR3 nucleotide sequence: TGTGCCAGCATAGGTGTGGGCAGGGGAAACACCATATATTTT.

The J gene is TRBJ2-5, the V gene TRBV4-1; D unresolved. The CDR3 has 17 amino acids. Germline V lookup: CDR1 MGHRA, CDR2 YSYEKL. Deletions cut 1 base from V and 2 bases from J, with 17 bases between. DNA for the CDR3: TGCGCCAGCAGCCAAGGGCCCGGGTTGTCGCCTCAAGAGACCCAGTACTTC. Translated, it gives CASSQGPGLSPQETQYF.

This sequence joins TRBV18 and TRBJ1-4, with D possibly TRBD1 on 6 matching bases. V was pared by 6 bases and J by 7 bases, with 15 bases between. The CDR3 covers 14 residues. Per the germline V gene, CDR1 is KGHSH and CDR2 is LQKENI. CDR3 sequence reads: CASSGTTKGEKLFF. In nucleotides, the CDR3 is TGTGCCAGCTCCGGGACAACTAAAGGTGAAAAACTGTTTTTT.

This chain joins TRBV6-5 and TRBJ1-4, with D possibly being TRBD1 (6 bases). Trimming took off 3 bases at V and 12 bases at J, with 14 bases between the two ends. Germline CDR1 and CDR2: MNHEY and SVGAGI. The CDR3 covers 13 residues. CDR3 sequence: CASSYSQGLELFF. CDR3 sequence (DNA): TGTGCCAGCAGTTATAGTCAGGGGTTGGAACTGTTTTTT.

The chain recombines TRBV7-9 with TRBJ2-1; D call uncertain. Germline V gene data show CDR1 as SEHNR and CDR2 as FQNEAQ (reference sequence). The CDR3 is made up of 15 amino acids. V was clipped by 1 base and J by 0 bases, with 7 bases between them. CDR3: CASSLVSGSYNEQFF. CDR3 bases: TGTGCCAGCAGCTTAGTTTCCGGCTCCTACAATGAGCAGTTCTTC.

This chain connects TRBV6-5 to TRBJ1-4, with 8 positions matching TRBD1. The CDR3 is 14 residues long. Germline values: CDR1 MNHEY, CDR2 SVGAGI. After removal of 6 bases from V and 8 bases from J, the junction contained 8 bases not matched to a gene. CDR3 nucleotide sequence: TGTGCCAGCAGAGGGACAGGAAAATTAGAAAAACTGTTTTTT. Residues: CASRGTGKLEKLFF.

The chain combines TRBV28 with TRBJ1-1; D is unclear. The germline V gene encodes CDR1 MDHEN and CDR2 SYDVKM. The CDR3 totals 14 residues. Between the trimmed V and J ends, which lost 3 bases and 2 bases, there was a span of 10 bases. The CDR3 here is CASSFGRVNTEAFF. The CDR3 nucleotides are TGTGCCAGCAGTTTCGGGAGAGTCAACACTGAAGCTTTCTTT.

About this clone itself: Other DNA sequences in this sample translate to the same CDR3. Written as DNA, the CDR3 is TGTGCCAGCACCGGGACAGGGGACACTGAAGCTTTCTTT. It codes for CASTGTGDTEAFF. J is TRBJ1-1 and V is TRBV2; TRBD1 agrees at 10 bases. The trim removed 7 bases at V and 3 bases at J, leaving 2 bases unmatched. The CDR3 loop spans 13 amino acids. Germline CDR1 SNHLY, CDR2 FYNNEI.

The V call is TRBV1, the J call TRBJ1-5; TRBD1, the table's D call, was not compared with the DNA. TRBV1 is designated a pseudogene. The CDR3 spans 15 residues. DNA of the CDR3: TGCACCAGCACCCTCAGGGACAGGGCTTATCAGCCCCAGCATTTT. This codes for CTSTLRDRAYQPQHF.

This clone was counted between two and nine times. The V gene is TRBV6-2 or TRBV6-3, the J gene TRBJ2-5, with 9 bases aligning to TRBD2. The V gene end was trimmed by 2 bases and the J gene end by 5 bases; junction bases not matched to a gene: 6. Germline-derived CDR1 and CDR2 are MNHEY and SVGEGT. The CDR3 runs to 15 residues. The CDR3 bases are TGTGCCAGCAGTTACACCGGGACTAGCCGGGAGACCCAGTACTTC. Its protein is CASSYTGTSRETQYF.

The rearrangement joins TRBV28 to TRBJ1-2, with a tentative D call TRBD1 (6 bases). The length of the CDR3 is 12 residues. Trimming shortened V by 11 bases and J by 3 bases, and 13 bases separated the two germline ends. Looked up from germline, CDR1 is MDHEN and CDR2 is SYDVKM. In DNA, the CDR3 is TGTGCCTCCCAGGACAGCCACTATGGCTACACCTTC. It translates to CASQDSHYGYTF.

V and J are TRBV6-2 or TRBV6-3 and TRBJ2-1; the match to TRBD1 covers 8 bases. The CDR3 length is 18 residues. Germline-derived CDR1 and CDR2 are MNHEY and SVGEGT. The V segment lost 0 bases and the J segment 3 bases; nucleotides outside the gene matches: 10. The CDR3 DNA reads TGTGCCAGCAGTTACTCAGCCCCCGGGACAGGCATCTACAATGAGCAGTTCTTC. Its translation is CASSYSAPGTGIYNEQFF.

This chain uses TRBV5-8 with TRBJ1-2; D unresolved. Germline lookup yields CDR1 SGHTS and CDR2 YDEGEE. CDR3 length equals 14 residues. V was cut by 4 bases and J by 2 bases, with 12 bases left in between. The CDR3 reads CASSRLGPNYGYTF. In DNA form, the CDR3 reads TGTGCCAGCAGCCGGCTGGGCCCAAACTATGGCTACACCTTC.

The CDR3 coding sequence is TGTGCCAGCAGTTACCGGGCAGGGGGTGATGAAAAACTGTTTTTT. It codes for CASSYRAGGDEKLFF. The chain is built from TRBV6-5 and TRBJ1-4, with 7 bases matching TRBD1. V lost 2 bases and J lost 6; bases outside the gene matches: 6. The CDR3 runs to 15 residues. In germline, CDR1 is MNHEY, CDR2 SVGAGI.

A word on this clone: This clone may be a read error of a much larger clone one base away. The DNA of the CDR3 is TGTGCCAGCAGCTTGGGGGGGGAAGAGACCCAGTACTTC. Translated, it gives CASSLGGEETQYF. The gene calls are TRBV13 and TRBJ2-5; TRBD2 matches 7 bases. V shed 3 bases, J shed 3 bases, and the junction held 1 base outside the gene matches. Germline CDR1 reads PRHDT; CDR2 reads FYEKMQ (reference sequence). This CDR3 comprises 13 residues. The entire variable domain, with the rest obtained from reference TRBV13 and TRBJ2-5, is as follows: AAGVIQSPRHLIKEKRETATLKCYPIPRHDTVYWYQQGPGQDPQFLISFYEKMQSDKGSIPDRFSAQQFSDYHSELNMSSLELGDSALYFCASSLGGEETQYFGPGTRLLVL.

In regard to this clone: Other nucleotide sequences from this sample produce the same CDR3. The chain couples TRBV4-3 to TRBJ1-1; 8 nucleotides agree with TRBD1. The V and J ends lost 5 bases and 10 bases, in that order; junction bases with no gene match: 12. This CDR3 comprises 14 residues. Per the germline V gene, CDR1 is LGHNA and CDR2 is YSLEER. The CDR3 sequence is CASSFDRGGGGAFF. CDR3 in DNA: TGCGCCAGCAGCTTCGACAGGGGAGGGGGGGGAGCTTTCTTT.

This chain links TRBV6-5 with TRBJ2-5, with D unresolved. V was shortened by 0 bases and J by 2 bases, with 7 bases between the two germline ends. From germline, CDR1 is MNHEY and CDR2 SVGAGI. The CDR3 length is 14 residues. The CDR3 DNA reads TGTGCCAGCAGTTACTCGGTTAGTCAAGAGACCCAGTACTTC. This codes for CASSYSVSQETQYF.

The table lists this clone with a count of one. The chain joins TRBV2 to TRBJ1-6, with TRBD1 identical over 8 bases. The ends lost 4 bases at V and 9 bases at J; junction bases unmatched: 5. The CDR3 length is 14 residues. Germline V CDR1 and CDR2: SNHLY, FYNNEI. CDR3 bases: TGTGCCAGCAGTGCGGTCCAGGGGGCTTCACCCCTCCACTTT. It yields the protein CASSAVQGASPLHF.

DNA of the CDR3: TGCGCCAGCAGCTTGGGTTCCGGGCAGGGGGAAGAGACCCAGTACTTC. Protein product: CASSLGSGQGEETQYF. V and J are TRBV5-1 and TRBJ2-5; TRBD1 matches 7 bases. V was clipped by 0 bases and J by 3 bases; unmatched bases: 8. The CDR3 runs to 16 residues. CDR1 and CDR2 from the germline V gene are SGHRS and YFSETQ.

The chain has TRBV6-5 and TRBJ1-2, with a weak D call TRBD1 (6 bases). The ends were cut back, 6 bases at V and 3 bases at J, with 17 bases in the middle. This CDR3 contains 15 residues. The germline V gene encodes CDR1 MNHEY and CDR2 SVGAGI. CDR3 in DNA: TGTGCCAGCAGAAGAGACAGGCCAGGCGACTATGGCTACACCTTC. The encoded protein is CASRRDRPGDYGYTF.

There are a few counts of this clone. The chain combines TRBV12-3 or TRBV12-4 with TRBJ1-2; 11 bases are shared with TRBD1. CDR3 size: 13 residues. The J segment lost 8 bases and the V segment lost 6 bases, leaving 5 bases of the junction unmatched. CDR3 loop: CASSQGQGVGYTF. DNA of the CDR3: TGTGCCAGCAGCCAGGGACAGGGGGTAGGCTACACCTTC.

The CDR3, as DNA: TGTGCCAGCAGTTTATGGGACAGGGATGGCTACACCTTC. Residues: CASSLWDRDGYTF. The chain joins TRBV12-3 or TRBV12-4 to TRBJ1-2; TRBD1 agrees at 9 bases. The CDR3 consists of 13 residues. The trim removed 2 bases at V and 6 bases at J, leaving 1 base unmatched.

The V and J genes are TRBV27 and TRBJ1-6; D remains unclear. From germline, CDR1 is MNHEY and CDR2 SMNVEV (reference sequence). Trimming shortened V by 0 bases and J by 3 bases, and 9 bases separated the two germline ends. The CDR3 covers 16 residues. The CDR3 nucleotides read TGTGCCAGCAGTTTATCGGAGGGAAGCTATAATTCACCCCTCCACTTT. Translating it yields CASSLSEGSYNSPLHF.

The CDR3 reads CASSLGQGNQPQHF. The CDR3 region has the DNA TGTGCCAGCTCACTAGGACAGGGCAATCAGCCCCAGCATTTT. This rearrangement joins TRBV18 to TRBJ1-5; 7 nucleotides line up with TRBD1. CDR1 is KGHSH, CDR2 LQKENI, per germline. V gave up 4 bases and J gave up 2 bases; unmatched junction bases: 2. The CDR3 extends over 14 amino acids.

V and J are TRBV30 and TRBJ1-5; D not resolved. The CDR3 loop spans 15 amino acids. Per the germline V gene, CDR1 is GTSNPN and CDR2 is SVGIG (reference sequence). The V gene lost 0 bases and the J gene lost 2 bases, with 11 bases spanning the gap. DNA of the CDR3: TGTGCCTGGAGTGTAGCGGGGTATGGCAATCAGCCCCAGCATTTT. Protein: CAWSVAGYGNQPQHF.